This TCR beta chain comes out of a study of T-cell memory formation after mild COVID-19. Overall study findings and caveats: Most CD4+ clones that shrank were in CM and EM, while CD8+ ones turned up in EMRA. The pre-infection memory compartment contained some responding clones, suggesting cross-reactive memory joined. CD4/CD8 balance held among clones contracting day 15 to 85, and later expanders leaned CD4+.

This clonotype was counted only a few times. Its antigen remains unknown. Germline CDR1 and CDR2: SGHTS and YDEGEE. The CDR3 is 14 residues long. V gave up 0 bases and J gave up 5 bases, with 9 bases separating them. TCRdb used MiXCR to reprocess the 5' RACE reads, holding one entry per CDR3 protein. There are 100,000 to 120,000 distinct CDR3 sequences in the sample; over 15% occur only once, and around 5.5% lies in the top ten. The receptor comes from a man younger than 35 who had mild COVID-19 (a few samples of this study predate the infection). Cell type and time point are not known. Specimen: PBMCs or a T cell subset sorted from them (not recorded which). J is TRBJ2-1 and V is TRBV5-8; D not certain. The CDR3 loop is CASSLGQADNEQFF. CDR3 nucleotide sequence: TGTGCCAGCAGCTTGGGCCAGGCAGACAATGAGCAGTTCTTC.